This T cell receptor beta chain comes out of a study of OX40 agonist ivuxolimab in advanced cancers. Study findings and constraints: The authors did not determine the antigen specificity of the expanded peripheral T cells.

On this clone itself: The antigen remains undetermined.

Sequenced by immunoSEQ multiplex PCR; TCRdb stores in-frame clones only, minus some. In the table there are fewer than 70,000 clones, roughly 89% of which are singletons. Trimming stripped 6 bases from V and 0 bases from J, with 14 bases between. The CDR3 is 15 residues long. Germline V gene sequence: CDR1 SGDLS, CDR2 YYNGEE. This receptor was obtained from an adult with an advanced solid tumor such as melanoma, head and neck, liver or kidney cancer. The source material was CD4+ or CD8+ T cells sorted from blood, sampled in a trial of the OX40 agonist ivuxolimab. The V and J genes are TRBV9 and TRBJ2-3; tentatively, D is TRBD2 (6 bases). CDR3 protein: CASTQTGTSTDTQYF. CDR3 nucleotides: TGTGCCAGCACCCAGACGGGGACTAGCACAGATACGCAGTATTTT.